This T cell receptor beta chain came from a study of cytomegalovirus exposure and HLA in healthy donors. Study outcomes and limitations: The investigators catalogued 180 or so TCR beta chains as cytomegalovirus-associated.

This table comes from immunoSEQ multiplex PCR, and its TCRdb copy is limited to in-frame clones, with some not included. The sample records a few hundred thousand clones, 88% being singletons. The CDR3 has 15 residues. V lost 5 bases to trimming and J lost 4 bases; unmatched junction nucleotides: 12. Germline V gives CDR1 SQVTM, CDR2 ANQGSEA. In the case of this clone: The antigen is undetermined.

The rearrangement uses TRBV29-1 and TRBJ2-5; 8 bases line up with TRBD2. The clonotype was recovered from a young woman in good health and CMV-seronegative. Sequenced: PBMCs. The CDR3: CSVSGLAGEGETQYF. DNA of the CDR3: TGCAGCGTTTCAGGGCTAGCGGGTGAGGGAGAGACCCAGTACTTC. The full variable domain, completed using reference TRBV29-1 and TRBJ2-5, is SAVISQKPSRDICQRGTSLTIQCQVDSQVTMMFWYRQQPGQSLTLIATANQGSEATYESGFVIDKFPISRPNLTFSTLTVSNMSPEDSSIYLCSVSGLAGEGETQYFGPGTRLLVL.